This TCR beta chain was profiled in a study of technical replicates of blood from several donors. Profiled with immunoSEQ multiplex PCR; TCRdb holds only in-frame clones, not every one. The repertoire consists of about 94,000 clones, with approximately 95% occurring once and the leading ten covering around 0.24%. Trimming left V 6 bases short and J 5 bases short, with 8 bases between. From germline, CDR1 is MNHNY and CDR2 SVGAGI (reference sequence). The CDR3 consists of 12 residues. The sequence came from a human donor in good health. The chain links TRBV6-6 to TRBJ2-4; D is possibly TRBD1 (5 bases). Sequenced sample: T cells isolated from PBMCs. The CDR3 protein is CASRQGENIQYF. In nucleotides, the CDR3 is TGTGCCAGCAGGCAGGGCGAAAACATTCAGTACTTC.